This TCR beta chain was retrieved from a study of cytomegalovirus exposure and HLA in healthy donors. About the research overall: T cells numbering about 179 million yielded roughly 120 million unique TCR beta sequences in an earlier analysis. Study-wide findings and caveats: Most TCRs appeared rarely, but some public TCRs recurred in many donors. Most of the CMV-associated TCR beta chains (in a later analysis) appeared to be HLA-restricted.

CDR3 size: 16 residues. V was pared by 0 bases and J by 2 bases, with 14 bases between. Germline CDR1 SGHRS, CDR2 YFSETQ. The study ran its PCR with 60 Vbeta and 13 Jbeta primers. Per the original methods: Among the unique TCR beta chains that a later analysis counted, about 84 million in all, about 10 million were shared. Assay: immunoSEQ multiplex PCR; the TCRdb copy retains only in-frame clones and omits some. The D gene and trimming were derived from the DNA, and the V and J assignments and clone size from that table. The sample has 90,000 to 150,000 clones, approximately 78% seen once; the top ten hold 6.5% to 9%. The sample holds a few counts of this clone. Its matching antigen is unknown.

The source material was PBMCs. V usage is TRBV5-1 and J usage is TRBJ2-5, with D possibly TRBD1 on 7 matching bases. The clonotype originates from a woman aged 35 to 49 in good health and CMV-seropositive. CDR3 sequence: CASSLGQGGGQETQYF. The CDR3 coding sequence is TGCGCCAGCAGCTTGGGGCAGGGGGGAGGTCAAGAGACCCAGTACTTC. The full variable domain, in which reference TRBV5-1 and TRBJ2-5 provide the parts outside the CDR3, is KAGVTQTPRYLIKTRGQQVTLSCSPISGHRSVSWYQQTPGQGLQFLFEYFSETQRNKGNFPGRFSGRQFSNSRSEMNVSTLELGDSALYLCASSLGQGGGQETQYFGPGTRLLVL.